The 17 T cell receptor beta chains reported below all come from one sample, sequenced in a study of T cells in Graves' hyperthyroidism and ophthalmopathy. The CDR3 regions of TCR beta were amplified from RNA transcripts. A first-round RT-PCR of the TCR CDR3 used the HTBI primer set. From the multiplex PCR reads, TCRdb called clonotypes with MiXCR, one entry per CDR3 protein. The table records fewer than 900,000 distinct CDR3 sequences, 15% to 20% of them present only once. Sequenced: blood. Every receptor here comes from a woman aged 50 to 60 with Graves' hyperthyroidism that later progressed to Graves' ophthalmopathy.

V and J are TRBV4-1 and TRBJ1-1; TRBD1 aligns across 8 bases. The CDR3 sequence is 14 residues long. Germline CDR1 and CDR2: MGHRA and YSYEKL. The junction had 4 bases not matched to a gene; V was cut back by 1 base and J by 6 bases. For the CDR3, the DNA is TGCGCCAGCAGCCAAGGCAGGGGGCTAGCTGAAGCTTTCTTT. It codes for CASSQGRGLAEAFF.

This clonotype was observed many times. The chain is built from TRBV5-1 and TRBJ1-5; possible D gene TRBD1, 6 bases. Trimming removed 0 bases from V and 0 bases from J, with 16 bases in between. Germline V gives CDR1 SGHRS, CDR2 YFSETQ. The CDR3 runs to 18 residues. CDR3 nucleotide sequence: TGCGCCAGCAGCTTGGGCGGGGGCAGTTCCTATAGCAATCAGCCCCAGCATTTT. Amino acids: CASSLGGGSSYSNQPQHF.

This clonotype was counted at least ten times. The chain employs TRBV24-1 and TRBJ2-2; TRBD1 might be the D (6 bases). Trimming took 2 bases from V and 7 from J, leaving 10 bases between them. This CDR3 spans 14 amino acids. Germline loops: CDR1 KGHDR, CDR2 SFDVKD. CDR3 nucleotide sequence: TGTGCCACCAGTGATTCCCAGGGGAGCGGGGAGCTGTTTTTT. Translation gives CATSDSQGSGELFF.

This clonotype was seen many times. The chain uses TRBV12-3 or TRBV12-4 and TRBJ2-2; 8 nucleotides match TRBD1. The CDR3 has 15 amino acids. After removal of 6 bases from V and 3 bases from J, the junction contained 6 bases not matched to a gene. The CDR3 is CASSRDRGDTGELFF. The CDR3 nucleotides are TGTGCCAGCAGCCGAGACAGGGGAGACACCGGGGAGCTGTTTTTT.

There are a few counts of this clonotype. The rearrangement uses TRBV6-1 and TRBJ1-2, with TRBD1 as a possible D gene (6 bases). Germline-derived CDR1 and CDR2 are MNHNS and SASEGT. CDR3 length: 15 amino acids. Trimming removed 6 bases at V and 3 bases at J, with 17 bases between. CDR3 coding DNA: TGTGCCAGCAGAGCTTCCCAGGGACAAGACTATGGCTACACCTTC. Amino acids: CASRASQGQDYGYTF.

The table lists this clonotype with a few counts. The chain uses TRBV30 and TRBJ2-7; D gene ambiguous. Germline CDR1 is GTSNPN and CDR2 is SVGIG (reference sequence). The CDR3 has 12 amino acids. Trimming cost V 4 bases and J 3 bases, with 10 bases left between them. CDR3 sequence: CAWTAYSYEQYF. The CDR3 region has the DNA TGTGCCTGGACCGCTTACAGCTACGAGCAGTACTTC. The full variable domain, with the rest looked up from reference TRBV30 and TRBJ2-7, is SQTIHQWPATLVQPVGSPLSLECTVEGTSNPNLYWYRQAAGRGLQLLFYSVGIGQISSEVPQNLSASRPQDRQFILSSKKLLLSDSGFYLCAWTAYSYEQYFGPGTRLTVT.

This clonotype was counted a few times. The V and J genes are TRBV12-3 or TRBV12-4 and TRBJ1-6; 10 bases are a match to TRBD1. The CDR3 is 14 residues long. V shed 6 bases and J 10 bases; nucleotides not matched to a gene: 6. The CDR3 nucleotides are TGTGCCAGCAGCTCGACAGGGGGCAGATCACCCCTCCACTTT. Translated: CASSSTGGRSPLHF.

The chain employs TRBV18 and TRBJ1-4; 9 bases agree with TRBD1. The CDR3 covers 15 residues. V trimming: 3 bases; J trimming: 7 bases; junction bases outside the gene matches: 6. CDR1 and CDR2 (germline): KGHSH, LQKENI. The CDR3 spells CASSPSGTGFEKLFF. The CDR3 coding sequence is TGTGCCAGCTCACCGTCCGGGACAGGGTTTGAAAAACTGTTTTTT.

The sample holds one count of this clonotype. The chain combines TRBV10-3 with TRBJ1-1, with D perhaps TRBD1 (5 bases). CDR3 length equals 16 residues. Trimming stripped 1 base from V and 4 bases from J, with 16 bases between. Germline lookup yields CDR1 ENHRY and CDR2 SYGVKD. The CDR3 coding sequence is TGTGCCATCAGTGAGTTGAATGAGGGGAGGGGCACTGAAGCTTTCTTT. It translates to CAISELNEGRGTEAFF.

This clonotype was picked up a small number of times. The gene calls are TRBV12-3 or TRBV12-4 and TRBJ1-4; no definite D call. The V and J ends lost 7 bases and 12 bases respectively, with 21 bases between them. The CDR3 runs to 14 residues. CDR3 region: CASNPSGGTEELFF. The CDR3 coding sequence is TGTGCCAGCAACCCCTCCGGAGGTACGGAGGAACTGTTTTTT.

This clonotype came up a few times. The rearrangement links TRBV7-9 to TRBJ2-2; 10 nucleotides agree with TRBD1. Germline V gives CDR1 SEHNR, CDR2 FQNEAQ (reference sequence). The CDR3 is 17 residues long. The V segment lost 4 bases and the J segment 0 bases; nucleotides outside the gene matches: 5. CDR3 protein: CASSSRGQGANTGELFF. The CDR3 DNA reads TGTGCCAGCAGCTCAAGAGGACAGGGGGCGAACACCGGGGAGCTGTTTTTT.

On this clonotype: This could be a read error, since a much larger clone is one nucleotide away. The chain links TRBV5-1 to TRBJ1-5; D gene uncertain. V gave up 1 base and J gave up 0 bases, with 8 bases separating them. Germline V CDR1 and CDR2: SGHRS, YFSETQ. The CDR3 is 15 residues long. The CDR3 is CASSLNGDSNQPQHF. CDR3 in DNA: TGCGCCAGCAGCTTGAATGGGGATAGCAATCAGCCCCAGCATTTT.

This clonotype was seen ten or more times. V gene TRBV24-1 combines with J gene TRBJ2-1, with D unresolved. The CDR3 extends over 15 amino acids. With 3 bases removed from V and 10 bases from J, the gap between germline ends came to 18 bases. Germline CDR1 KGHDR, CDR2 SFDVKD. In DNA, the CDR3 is TGTGCCACCAGTGATCCACGTCAGGTTCTAAGGGAGCAGTTCTTC. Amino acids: CATSDPRQVLREQFF.

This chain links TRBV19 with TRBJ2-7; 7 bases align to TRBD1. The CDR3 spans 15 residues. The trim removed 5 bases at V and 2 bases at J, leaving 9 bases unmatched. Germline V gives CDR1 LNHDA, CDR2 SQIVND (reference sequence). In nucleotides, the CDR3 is TGTGCCAGTAGTGCATCGTGGACAGGAGCCTACGAGCAGTACTTC. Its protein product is CASSASWTGAYEQYF. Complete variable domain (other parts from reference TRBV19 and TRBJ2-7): DGGITQSPKYLFRKEGQNVTLSCEQNLNHDAMYWYRQDPGQGLRLIYYSQIVNDFQKGDIAEGYSVSREKKESFPLTVTSAQKNPTAFYLCASSASWTGAYEQYFGPGTRLTVT.

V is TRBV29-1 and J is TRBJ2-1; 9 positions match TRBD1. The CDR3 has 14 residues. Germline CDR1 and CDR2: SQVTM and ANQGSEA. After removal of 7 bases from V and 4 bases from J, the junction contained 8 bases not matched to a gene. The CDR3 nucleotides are TGCAGCGGCCAGGCCGGGACAGGGTACAATGAGCAGTTCTTC. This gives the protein CSGQAGTGYNEQFF.

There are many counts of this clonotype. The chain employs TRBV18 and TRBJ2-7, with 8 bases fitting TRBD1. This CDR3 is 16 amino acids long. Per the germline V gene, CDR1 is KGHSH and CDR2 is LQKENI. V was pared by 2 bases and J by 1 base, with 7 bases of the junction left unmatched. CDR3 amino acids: CASSPDGTGPSYEQYF. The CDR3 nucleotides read TGTGCCAGCTCACCAGACGGGACAGGACCATCCTACGAGCAGTACTTC.

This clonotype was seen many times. Here the CDR3 reads CASSLHGTSTGELFF. The DNA for the CDR3 is TGTGCCAGCAGCTTACACGGGACATCCACCGGGGAGCTGTTTTTT. The chain joins TRBV7-3 to TRBJ2-2, with D possibly matching TRBD1 (6 bases). The CDR3 sequence is 15 residues long. Germline V CDR1 and CDR2: SGHTA, FQGTGA. Trimming pared 2 bases from V and 4 bases from J, leaving 11 bases between.